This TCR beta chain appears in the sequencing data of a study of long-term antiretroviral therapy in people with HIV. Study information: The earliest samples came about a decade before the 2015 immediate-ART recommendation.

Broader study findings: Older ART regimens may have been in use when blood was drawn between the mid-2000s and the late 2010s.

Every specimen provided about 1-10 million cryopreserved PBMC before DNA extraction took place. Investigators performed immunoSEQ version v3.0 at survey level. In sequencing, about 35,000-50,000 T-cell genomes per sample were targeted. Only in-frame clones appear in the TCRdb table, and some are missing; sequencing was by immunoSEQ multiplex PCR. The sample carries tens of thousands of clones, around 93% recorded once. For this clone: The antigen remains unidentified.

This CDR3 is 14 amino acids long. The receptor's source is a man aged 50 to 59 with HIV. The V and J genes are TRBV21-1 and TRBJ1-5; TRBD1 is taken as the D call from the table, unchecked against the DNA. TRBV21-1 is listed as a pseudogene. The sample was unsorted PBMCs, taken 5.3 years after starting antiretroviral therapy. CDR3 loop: CASSKSTGVQPQHF. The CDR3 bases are TGTGCCAGCAGCAAAAGTACAGGGGTCCAGCCCCAGCATTTT.